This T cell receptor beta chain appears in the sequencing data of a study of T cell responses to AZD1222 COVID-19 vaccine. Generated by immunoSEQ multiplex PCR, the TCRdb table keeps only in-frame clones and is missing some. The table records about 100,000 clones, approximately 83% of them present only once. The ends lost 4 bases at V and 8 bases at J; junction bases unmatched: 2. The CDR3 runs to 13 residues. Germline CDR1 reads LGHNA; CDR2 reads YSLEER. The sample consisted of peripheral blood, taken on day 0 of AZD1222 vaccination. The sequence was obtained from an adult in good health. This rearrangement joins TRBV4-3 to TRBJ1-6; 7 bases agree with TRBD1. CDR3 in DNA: TGCGCCAGCAGCCTCGACAGGGATTCACCCCTCCACTTT. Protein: CASSLDRDSPLHF.